This TCR beta chain was documented in a study of blood T cells in healthy people across ages. Regarding the study as a whole: TCR beta diversity, measured per million T cells, fell in a roughly linear way with age. The CMV status of each donor remained undetermined, and this could have confounded shifts in expanded clonotypes.

In this sample, this clonotype turned up once. Its antigen is not identified. Trimming cost V 5 bases and J 2 bases; bases outside gene matches: 10. CDR1 is SEHNR and CDR2 is FQNEAQ in the germline V gene (reference sequence). This CDR3 has 17 amino acids. At least 7 million PBMCs were isolated per sample. With each sample, at least 5 micrograms of total RNA were extracted. Primed by a sample-barcoded 5' primer and a J-beta primer mix, a second PCR proceeded for about 7 to 11 cycles. TCRdb independently ran MiXCR on the 5' RACE reads; one entry per CDR3 protein. The sample shows about 1.4 million distinct CDR3 sequences, around 59% of them seen only once.

The J gene is TRBJ2-3, the V gene TRBV7-9; TRBD1 aligns across 10 bases. Sequenced sample: blood. This TCR came from a man aged 18 to 35 in good health. This chain's CDR3 is CASSTWTGGLVTDTQYF. CDR3 DNA sequence: TGTGCCAGCAGCACCTGGACAGGGGGTCTAGTCACAGATACGCAGTATTTT.